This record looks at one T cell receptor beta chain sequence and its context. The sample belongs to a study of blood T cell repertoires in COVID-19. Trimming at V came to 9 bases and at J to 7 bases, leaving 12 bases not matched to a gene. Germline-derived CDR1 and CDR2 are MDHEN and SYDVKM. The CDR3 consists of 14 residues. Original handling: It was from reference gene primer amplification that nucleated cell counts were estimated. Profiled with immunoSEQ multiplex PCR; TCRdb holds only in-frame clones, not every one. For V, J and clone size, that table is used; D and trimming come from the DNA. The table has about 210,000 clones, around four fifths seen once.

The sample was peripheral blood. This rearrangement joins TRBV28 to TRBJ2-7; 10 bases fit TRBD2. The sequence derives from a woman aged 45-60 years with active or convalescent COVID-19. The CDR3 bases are TGTGCCAGTATTCGTAGCGGGAGGTCGGGGGAGCAGTACTTC. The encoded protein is CASIRSGRSGEQYF.